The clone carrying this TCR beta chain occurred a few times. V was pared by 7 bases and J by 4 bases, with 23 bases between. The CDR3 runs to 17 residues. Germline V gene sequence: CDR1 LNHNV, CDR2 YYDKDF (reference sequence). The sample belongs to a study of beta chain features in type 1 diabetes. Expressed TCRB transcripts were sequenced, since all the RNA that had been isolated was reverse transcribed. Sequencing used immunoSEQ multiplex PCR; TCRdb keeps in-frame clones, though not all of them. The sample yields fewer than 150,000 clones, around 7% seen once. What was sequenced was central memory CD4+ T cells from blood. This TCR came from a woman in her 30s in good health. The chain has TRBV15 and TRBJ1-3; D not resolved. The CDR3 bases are TGTGCCACCACCCCCGGGAGCGACTCGGGGATGGGAAACACCATATATTTT. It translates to CATTPGSDSGMGNTIYF. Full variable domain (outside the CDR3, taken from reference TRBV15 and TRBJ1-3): DAMVIQNPRYQVTQFGKPVTLSCSQTLNHNVMYWYQQKSSQAPKLLFHYYDKDFNNEADTPDNFQSRRPNTSFCFLDIRSPGLGDTAMYLCATTPGSDSGMGNTIYFGEGSWLTVV.